This T cell receptor (beta chain) was sequenced for a study of shared clonotypes between healthy human individuals. The length of the CDR3 is 14 residues. Germline CDR1 and CDR2: KGHSH and LQKENI. Trimming pared 3 bases from V and 3 bases from J, leaving 12 bases between. Assay: immunoSEQ multiplex PCR; the TCRdb copy retains only in-frame clones and omits some. Of approximately 2.4 million clones in the sample, approximately 94% were seen once. This sequence joins TRBV18 and TRBJ2-7; tentative D call: TRBD1 (5 bases). This receptor was obtained from a man aged 18-30 years in good health. The source material was naive CD4+ T cells sorted from blood. Stated subset: CD45RA+ positively selected. DNA of the CDR3: TGTGCCAGCTCACCGGGTAGACAGTACTACGAGCAGTACTTC. The encoded protein is CASSPGRQYYEQYF.